Reported below is one TCR beta chain. TCRdb reanalysed the 5' RACE reads using MiXCR and keeps one entry per CDR3 protein. The sample lists 400,000 to 450,000 distinct CDR3 sequences, 15% to 20% occurring once. The sample belongs to a study of T-cell memory formation after mild COVID-19. V lost 0 bases to trimming and J lost 2 bases, with 7 bases between them. In germline, CDR1 is LGHNA, CDR2 YSLEER. The CDR3 consists of 14 residues. The V gene is TRBV4-3, the J gene TRBJ1-1, with D hard to call. Sequencing input: PBMCs or a T cell subset sorted from them (not recorded which). This TCR was sampled from a man between 18 and 35 years old who had mild COVID-19 (a few samples of this study predate the infection). Cell type and time point are not known. This chain's CDR3 is CASSQDLFNTEAFF. The CDR3 DNA reads TGCGCCAGCAGCCAAGATTTATTCAACACTGAAGCTTTCTTT.